A selection of T cell receptor beta chains follows, all from one sample in a study of CD8 T cells in ankylosing spondylitis. A single record per CDR3 protein comes from TCRdb applying MiXCR to the 5' RACE reads. The sample lists 150,000 to 200,000 distinct CDR3 sequences; about 18% were seen once. The source material was blood, either unsorted or a sorted T cell fraction (not recorded which). These receptors were taken from a male donor aged 10-35 years with ankylosing spondylitis or in good health (not recorded which). The CDR3 runs from the conserved cysteine through the conserved F or W. D genes are given only for firm matches. Rows give clone size only sometimes, using once, few, many, or a class for an expanded clone.

J: TRBJ2-5
V: TRBV29-1
size: many
D: -
CDR3: CSVGGRGGETQYF
DNA: TGCAGCGTGGGGGGCCGAGGGGGGGAGACCCAGTACTTC

J: TRBJ1-2
V: TRBV12-3/TRBV12-4
size: many
D: -
CDR3: CASSLVRGGGGYTF
DNA: TGTGCCAGCAGTTTAGTGAGGGGCGGGGGTGGCTACACCTTC

J: TRBJ1-6
V: TRBV5-1
size: many
D: -
CDR3: CASSLQDNSPLHF
DNA: TGCGCCAGCAGCTTACAGGATAATTCACCCCTCCACTTT

J: TRBJ2-7
V: TRBV5-1
size: many
D: TRBD2
CDR3: CASSLSGSGLAGGEQYF
DNA: TGCGCCAGCAGCTTGTCAGGTTCGGGACTAGCGGGAGGCGAGCAGTACTTC

J: TRBJ2-1
V: TRBV12-3/TRBV12-4
size: many
D: TRBD2
CDR3: CASSLTLAANNEQFF
DNA: TGTGCCAGCAGTTTAACACTAGCGGCAAACAATGAGCAGTTCTTC

J: TRBJ2-3
V: TRBV7-3
size: many
D: TRBD2
CDR3: CARSGLADLYTDTQYF
DNA: TGTGCCAGATCGGGACTAGCGGACCTGTACACAGATACGCAGTATTTT

J: TRBJ2-1
V: TRBV6-2/TRBV6-3
size: many
D: -
CDR3: CASSNPAVEQFF
DNA: TGTGCCAGCAGTAACCCGGCGGTTGAGCAGTTCTTC

J: TRBJ2-1
V: TRBV6-2/TRBV6-3
size: -
D: TRBD2
CDR3: CASSYPVLAGNNRQFF
DNA: TGTGCCAGCAGTTACCCCGTACTAGCGGGAAACAATCGGCAGTTCTTC

J: TRBJ2-5
V: TRBV29-1
size: -
D: -
CDR3: CSVETGQETQYF
DNA: TGCAGCGTTGAAACCGGCCAAGAGACCCAGTACTTC

J: TRBJ1-1
V: TRBV14
size: few
D: -
CDR3: CASSLGSGEAFF
DNA: TGTGCCAGCAGCCTTGGGTCAGGTGAAGCTTTCTTT

J: TRBJ2-1
V: TRBV29-1
size: -
D: -
CDR3: CSVDSRGARYNEQFF
DNA: TGCAGCGTTGATAGTAGGGGGGCGCGGTACAATGAGCAGTTCTTC

J: TRBJ2-3
V: TRBV24-1
size: many
D: -
CDR3: CATSDFKFGGLEPLSSTDTQYF
DNA: TGTGCCACCAGTGATTTTAAATTTGGTGGGCTGGAACCGCTTTCTAGCACAGATACGCAGTATTTT

J: TRBJ2-3
V: TRBV5-1
size: many
D: -
CDR3: CASSLLQGRDTDTQYF
DNA: TGCGCCAGCAGCTTGTTGCAGGGCAGGGACACAGATACGCAGTATTTT

J: TRBJ1-4
V: TRBV5-1
size: many
D: -
CDR3: CARRRASVKKNCFF
DNA: -

J: TRBJ2-1
V: TRBV20-1
size: many
D: -
CDR3: CSARDTRGNEQFF
DNA: TGCAGTGCTAGAGATACGAGGGGTAATGAGCAGTTCTTC

J: TRBJ2-1
V: TRBV5-6
size: many
D: -
CDR3: CASSLISDYNEQFF
DNA: TGTGCCAGCAGCTTGATTAGCGACTACAATGAGCAGTTCTTC

J: TRBJ1-1
V: TRBV20-1
size: -
D: -
CDR3: CSASNGQNTEAFF
DNA: TGCAGTGCCTCCAATGGGCAGAACACTGAAGCTTTCTTT

J: TRBJ2-2
V: TRBV2
size: few
D: -
CDR3: CASSEMQYDTGELFF
DNA: TGTGCCAGCAGTGAAATGCAGTACGACACCGGGGAGCTGTTTTTT

J: TRBJ2-3
V: TRBV7-8
size: -
D: -
CDR3: CASSLTFKRLEATDTQYF
DNA: TGTGCCAGCAGCCTAACCTTTAAGAGACTAGAGGCCACAGATACGCAGTATTTT

J: TRBJ2-7
V: TRBV20-1
size: -
D: TRBD2
CDR3: CSARDLRETYEQYF
DNA: TGCAGTGCTAGAGATCTGCGGGAGACCTACGAGCAGTACTTC

J: TRBJ2-1
V: TRBV29-1
size: -
D: TRBD1
CDR3: CSVEVQGNNEQFF
DNA: TGCAGCGTTGAAGTACAGGGGAACAATGAGCAGTTCTTC

J: TRBJ2-1
V: TRBV28
size: many
D: -
CDR3: CASSTGALGGGSGLYEQFF
DNA: TGTGCCAGCAGTACCGGGGCTCTTGGTGGGGGCTCGGGCTTATATGAGCAGTTCTTC

J: TRBJ1-5
V: TRBV6-5
size: many
D: -
CDR3: CASSLFAGGSNQPQHF
DNA: TGTGCCAGCAGCCTCTTTGCGGGAGGGAGCAATCAGCCCCAGCATTTT

J: TRBJ2-3
V: TRBV7-2
size: -
D: -
CDR3: CASSPAWGTDTQYF
DNA: TGTGCCAGCAGCCCCGCTTGGGGCACAGATACGCAGTATTTT